A single sample is the source of the 19 T cell receptor beta chains below, sequenced in a study of regulatory T cells in long-lasting Graves disease (dated by TCRdb to the early 2020s). The sample's time point label is to be understood as: newly diagnosed GD, antithyroid drugs for less than 3 months. For both TCR sequencing and RNA sequencing, RNA was extracted from PBMCs using TRIzol. Library prep was done by multiplex PCR. Sequencer: Illumina HiSeq 4000. CDR3 regions were amplified by Arm-PCR with iRepertoire HTBI primers to construct TCR beta libraries. The public sequencing data were trimmed at Q25 with fastp and processed into clonotypes with MiXCR by TCRdb, which kept only in-frame beta chains. One record per CDR3 amino acid sequence lists the most common genes and DNA. The sample yields about 530,000 distinct CDR3 sequences; approximately 16% were counted once. The ten largest clones add up to approximately 25% of the sample.

The same data also contributed to another study, on T cells in Graves' hyperthyroidism and ophthalmopathy.

The sample consisted of peripheral blood mononuclear cells (PBMCs), taken at new diagnosis, from a patient treated with antithyroid drugs. The receptors shown here come from a woman aged 35-60 years with Graves disease. Donor details come from another sample of the same person, matched by shared clones.

The rearrangement uses TRBV9 and TRBJ2-7; TRBD1 agrees at 9 bases. CDR1 and CDR2 (germline): SGDLS, YYNGEE. The CDR3 is 14 residues long. The trim removed 3 bases at V and 7 bases at J, leaving 8 bases unmatched. The CDR3 sequence: CASSADRGVREQYF. CDR3 nucleotide sequence: TGTGCCAGCAGCGCGGACAGGGGAGTGCGGGAGCAGTACTTC.

This clonotype was seen only a few times. This sequence joins TRBV10-3 and TRBJ2-1, with 7 bases lining up with TRBD1. CDR3 size: 14 residues. Per germline, CDR1 ENHRY and CDR2 SYGVKD. Unmatched junction bases numbered 4, after V lost 2 bases and J lost 6 bases. The CDR3 DNA follows: TGTGCCATCAGTGAGAGACAGGGCTCCAATGAGCAGTTCTTC. Translating it yields CAISERQGSNEQFF.

This clonotype was seen many times. V and J are TRBV11-2 and TRBJ2-1; either TRBD1 or TRBD2 may supply D (5 bases each). This CDR3 contains 13 residues. Germline CDR1 reads SGHAT; CDR2 reads FQNNGV. Between the trimmed V and J ends, which lost 6 bases and 5 bases, there was a span of 11 bases. This CDR3 is CASSPGTNNEQFF. The DNA for the CDR3 is TGTGCCAGCAGTCCCGGGACCAACAATGAGCAGTTCTTC.

This clonotype was seen repeatedly, ten times or more. This chain joins TRBV12-3 or TRBV12-4 and TRBJ1-5; TRBD1 matches 7 bases. The V gene end was trimmed by 4 bases and the J gene end by 0 bases; junction bases not matched to a gene: 3. The CDR3 extends over 15 amino acids. The CDR3 DNA follows: TGTGCCAGCAGTTCAGGGGGGGGTAGCAATCAGCCCCAGCATTTT. The encoded protein is CASSSGGGSNQPQHF.

This clonotype was counted at least ten times. V usage is TRBV7-8 and J usage is TRBJ2-7, with no clear D. The CDR3 covers 15 residues. V lost 1 base and J 0 bases, leaving 10 bases between the germline ends. Germline CDR1 reads SGHVS; CDR2 reads FQNEAQ. This CDR3 reads CASSLGQAVSYEQYF. In DNA form, the CDR3 reads TGTGCCAGCAGCTTAGGGCAGGCAGTCTCCTACGAGCAGTACTTC. Complete variable domain (other parts from reference TRBV7-8 and TRBJ2-7): GAGVSQSPRYKVAKRGQDVALRCDPISGHVSLFWYQQALGQGPEFLTYFQNEAQLDKSGLPSDRFFAERPEGSVSTLKIQRTQQEDSAVYLCASSLGQAVSYEQYFGPGTRLTVT.

This clonotype was observed at least ten times. The rearrangement links TRBV11-1 to TRBJ2-7; no clear D gene. Trimming removed 5 bases from V and 1 base from J, with 12 bases in between. CDR1 is SGHAT and CDR2 is FQDESV in the germline V gene (reference sequence). CDR3 size: 14 residues. CDR3 amino acids: CASSPFQKSYEQYF. The CDR3 DNA reads TGTGCCAGCAGCCCGTTCCAGAAATCCTACGAGCAGTACTTC.

This clonotype showed up just a few times. The V gene is TRBV10-3, the J gene TRBJ2-7, with 9 bases aligning to TRBD1. CDR3 size: 15 residues. Trimming cost V 5 bases and J 4 bases; bases outside gene matches: 9. Germline V gives CDR1 ENHRY, CDR2 SYGVKD. This CDR3 reads CAISKGQGGGYEQYF. The CDR3 nucleotides read TGTGCCATCAGTAAGGGACAGGGCGGAGGGTACGAGCAGTACTTC.

On this clonotype itself: Sequence at one end of the junction differs from germline and may be a read error. This sequence joins TRBV3-1 and TRBJ2-7; D call uncertain. In germline, CDR1 is LGHDT, CDR2 YNNKEL (reference sequence). CDR3 length: 11 amino acids. This CDR3 reads CANSRFGEQYF. For the CDR3, the DNA is TGTGCCAACAGCCGATTCGGTGAGCAGTACTTC.

Comments on this clonotype: Mismatch with germline at one junction end may stem from a read error. The chain is built from TRBV12-3 or TRBV12-4 and TRBJ2-7; D gene uncertain. The CDR3 is made up of 14 amino acids. The CDR3, as DNA: TGTGCCAGCGGTTTAGGTGGTTACTCCTACGAGCAGTACTTC. Its protein is CASGLGGYSYEQYF.

J is TRBJ2-3 and V is TRBV4-2; no firm D call. The V end was cut by 5 bases, the J end by 0 bases, with 12 bases between. Looked up from germline, CDR1 is LGHNA and CDR2 is YNFKEQ. The CDR3 contains 15 residues. DNA of the CDR3: TGTGCCAGCAGCGACTGGGGTGTTAGCACAGATACGCAGTATTTT. Its translation is CASSDWGVSTDTQYF.

Worth noting for this clonotype: A junction end diverges from the germline sequence, so it may reflect a read error. The J gene is TRBJ1-4, the V gene TRBV6-1; D remains unclear. The CDR3 consists of 12 residues. From germline, CDR1 is MNHNS and CDR2 SASEGT. The CDR3 bases are TGTGCCAGCGGGATCCTTAATGAAAAACTGCTTTTT. As protein: CASGILNEKLLF.

The genes are TRBV4-1 and TRBJ1-1; no clear D. CDR1 is MGHRA and CDR2 is YSYEKL in the germline V gene. The length of the CDR3 is 14 residues. Trimming removed 3 bases at V and 1 base at J, with 9 bases between. The DNA of the CDR3 is TGCGCCAGCAGCCATCGCGGCAAGAACACTGAAGCTTTCTTT. This gives the protein CASSHRGKNTEAFF.

The chain recombines TRBV4-1 with TRBJ1-1, with a tentative D call TRBD1 (6 bases). Germline values: CDR1 MGHRA, CDR2 YSYEKL. This CDR3 spans 13 amino acids. V lost 10 bases, J lost 0 bases, and 12 bases lay in between. The CDR3 reads CATSEGVNTEAFF. The CDR3 DNA follows: TGCGCCACTTCGGAGGGGGTGAACACTGAAGCTTTCTTT.

The chain combines TRBV29-1 with TRBJ2-2; 7 nucleotides match TRBD1. This CDR3 region has 13 residues. Germline V lookup: CDR1 SQVTM, CDR2 ANQGSEA. With 7 bases clipped from V and 1 base from J, the junction kept 3 bases outside the gene matches. The CDR3 loop reads CSGRQGNTGELFF. As DNA, the CDR3 is TGCAGCGGCCGACAGGGGAACACCGGGGAGCTGTTTTTT.

The DNA for the CDR3 is TGCGCCAGCAGCTTGGAGTCGGGGCCCACCTACGAGCAGTACTTC. This sequence encodes CASSLESGPTYEQYF. This chain uses TRBV5-1 with TRBJ2-7; tentatively, D is TRBD1 or TRBD2 (5 bases each). Germline assignment: CDR1 SGHRS and CDR2 YFSETQ. The CDR3 consists of 15 residues. With 0 bases removed from V and 2 bases from J, the gap between germline ends came to 12 bases.

To note about this clonotype: A read error may be the cause here, since a much bigger clone is one base away. This chain connects TRBV13 to TRBJ1-1; D gene unclear. Trimming left V 7 bases short and J 6 bases short, with 15 bases between. This CDR3 has 13 amino acids. Germline values: CDR1 PRHDT, CDR2 FYEKMQ (reference sequence). CDR3 DNA sequence: TGTGCCAGCACCCAAGGGAGGGATTCTGAAGCTTTCTTT. Translation: CASTQGRDSEAFF. The full variable domain, in which reference TRBV13 and TRBJ1-1 provide the parts outside the CDR3, is AAGVIQSPRHLIKEKRETATLKCYPIPRHDTVYWYQQGPGQDPQFLISFYEKMQSDKGSIPDRFSAQQFSDYHSELNMSSLELGDSALYFCASTQGRDSEAFFGQGTRLTVV.

With regard to this clonotype: This may come from a read error, since a much larger clone is one base off. The genes are TRBV12-3 or TRBV12-4 and TRBJ1-5; unclear D gene. The CDR3 extends over 14 amino acids. This CDR3 reads CANSLGRINQPQHF. Here the CDR3 DNA reads TGTGCCAACAGTTTGGGCAGGATCAATCAGCCCCAGCATTTT.

This clonotype came up a few times. The rearrangement links TRBV27 to TRBJ2-1; D perhaps matches TRBD1 (5 bases). V lost 3 bases, J lost 7 bases, and 10 bases lay in between. Germline CDR1 is MNHEY and CDR2 is SMNVEV (reference sequence). CDR3 length equals 13 residues. The CDR3 DNA reads as TGTGCCAGCAGTTTGGCAGGGCATAATGAGCAGTTCTTC. It is translated as CASSLAGHNEQFF.

The genes are TRBV7-9 and TRBJ1-2, with D possibly TRBD1 on 6 matching bases. V shed 4 bases and J shed 1 base, with 16 bases lying between them. This CDR3 comprises 16 residues. Germline-derived CDR1 and CDR2 are SEHNR and FQNEAQ (reference sequence). The CDR3, as DNA: TGTGCCAGCAGCTCCCCCGCAGGGGAGCTTAACTATGGCTACACCTTC. Its protein product is CASSSPAGELNYGYTF.